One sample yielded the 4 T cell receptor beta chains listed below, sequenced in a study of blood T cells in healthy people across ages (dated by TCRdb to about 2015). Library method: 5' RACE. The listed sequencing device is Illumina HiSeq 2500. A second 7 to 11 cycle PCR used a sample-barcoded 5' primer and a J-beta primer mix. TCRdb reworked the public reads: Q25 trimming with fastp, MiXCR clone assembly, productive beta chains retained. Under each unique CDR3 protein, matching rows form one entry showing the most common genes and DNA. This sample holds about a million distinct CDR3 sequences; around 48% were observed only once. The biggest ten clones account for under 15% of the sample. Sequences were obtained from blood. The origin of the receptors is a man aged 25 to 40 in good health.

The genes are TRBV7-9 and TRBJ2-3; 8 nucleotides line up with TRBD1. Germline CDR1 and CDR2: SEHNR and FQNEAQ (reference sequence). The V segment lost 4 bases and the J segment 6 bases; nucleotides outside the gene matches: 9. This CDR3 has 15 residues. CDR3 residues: CASSSGQALGDTQYF. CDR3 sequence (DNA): TGTGCCAGCAGCTCGGGACAGGCTCTGGGCGATACGCAGTATTTT.

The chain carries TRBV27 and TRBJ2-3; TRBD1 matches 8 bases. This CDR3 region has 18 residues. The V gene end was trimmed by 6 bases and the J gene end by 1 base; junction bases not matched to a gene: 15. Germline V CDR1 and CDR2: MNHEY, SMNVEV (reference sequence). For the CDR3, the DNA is TGTGCCAGCAGCTGGCCCTCCGCGACAGGGGAAGGCACAGATACGCAGTATTTT. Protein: CASSWPSATGEGTDTQYF.

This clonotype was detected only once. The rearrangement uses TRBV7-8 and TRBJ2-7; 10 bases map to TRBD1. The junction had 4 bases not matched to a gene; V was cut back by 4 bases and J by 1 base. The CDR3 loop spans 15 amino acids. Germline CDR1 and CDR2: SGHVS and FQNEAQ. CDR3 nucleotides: TGTGCCAGCAGCTCCGGGACAGGGGTTTCCTACGAGCAGTACTTC. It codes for CASSSGTGVSYEQYF. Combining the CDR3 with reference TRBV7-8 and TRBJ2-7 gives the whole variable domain GAGVSQSPRYKVAKRGQDVALRCDPISGHVSLFWYQQALGQGPEFLTYFQNEAQLDKSGLPSDRFFAERPEGSVSTLKIQRTQQEDSAVYLCASSSGTGVSYEQYFGPGTRLTVT.

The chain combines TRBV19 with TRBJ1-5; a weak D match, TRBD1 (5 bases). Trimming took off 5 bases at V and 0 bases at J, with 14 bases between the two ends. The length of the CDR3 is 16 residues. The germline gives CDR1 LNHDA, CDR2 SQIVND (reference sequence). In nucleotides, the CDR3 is TGTGCCAGTAGTGGTTACAGGACCTATAGCAATCAGCCCCAGCATTTT. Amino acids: CASSGYRTYSNQPQHF.